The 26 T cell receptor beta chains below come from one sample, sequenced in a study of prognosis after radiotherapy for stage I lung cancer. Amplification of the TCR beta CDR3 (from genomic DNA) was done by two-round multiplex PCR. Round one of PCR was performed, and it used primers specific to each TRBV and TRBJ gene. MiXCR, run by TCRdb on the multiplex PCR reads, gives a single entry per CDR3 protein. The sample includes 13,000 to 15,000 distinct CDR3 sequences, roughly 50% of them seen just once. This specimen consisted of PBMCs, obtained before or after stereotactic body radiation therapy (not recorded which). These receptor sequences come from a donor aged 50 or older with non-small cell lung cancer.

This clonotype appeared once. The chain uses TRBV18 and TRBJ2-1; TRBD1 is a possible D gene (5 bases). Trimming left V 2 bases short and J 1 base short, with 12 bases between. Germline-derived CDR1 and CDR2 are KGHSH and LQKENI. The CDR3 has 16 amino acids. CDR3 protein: CASSPKGLGSYNEQFF. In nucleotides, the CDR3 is TGTGCCAGCTCACCAAAGGGGCTAGGGTCCTACAATGAGCAGTTCTTC.

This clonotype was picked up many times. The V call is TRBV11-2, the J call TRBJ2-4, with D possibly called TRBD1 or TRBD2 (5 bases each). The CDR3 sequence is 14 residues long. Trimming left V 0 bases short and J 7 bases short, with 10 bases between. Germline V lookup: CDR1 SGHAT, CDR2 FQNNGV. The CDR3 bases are TGTGCCAGCAGCTTAGATTCGGGGCTGAACATTCAGTACTTC. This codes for CASSLDSGLNIQYF.

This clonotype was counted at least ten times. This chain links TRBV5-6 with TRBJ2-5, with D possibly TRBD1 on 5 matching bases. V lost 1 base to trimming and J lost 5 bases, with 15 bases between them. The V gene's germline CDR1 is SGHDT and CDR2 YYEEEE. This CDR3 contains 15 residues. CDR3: CASSLLDNLPETQYF. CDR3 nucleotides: TGTGCCAGCAGCTTGCTGGACAATCTGCCGGAGACCCAGTACTTC.

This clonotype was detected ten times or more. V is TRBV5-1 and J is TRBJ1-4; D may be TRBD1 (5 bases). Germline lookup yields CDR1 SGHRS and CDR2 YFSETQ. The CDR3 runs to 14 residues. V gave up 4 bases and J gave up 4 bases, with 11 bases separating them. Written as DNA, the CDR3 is TGCGCCAGCAGCCCGGGGGGGAATAATGAAAAACTGTTTTTT. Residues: CASSPGGNNEKLFF.

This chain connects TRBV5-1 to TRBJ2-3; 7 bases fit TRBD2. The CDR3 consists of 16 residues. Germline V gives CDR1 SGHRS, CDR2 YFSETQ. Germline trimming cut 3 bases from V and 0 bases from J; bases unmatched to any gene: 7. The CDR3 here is CASSSGPSGSTDTQYF. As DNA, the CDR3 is TGCGCCAGCAGCTCGGGGCCTAGCGGTAGCACAGATACGCAGTATTTT.

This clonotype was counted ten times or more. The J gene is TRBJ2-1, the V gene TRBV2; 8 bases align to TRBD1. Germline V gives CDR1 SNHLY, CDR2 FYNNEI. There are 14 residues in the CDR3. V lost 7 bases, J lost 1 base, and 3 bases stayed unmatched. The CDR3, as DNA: TGTGCCAGCATTTGGGACAGGTCCTACAATGAGCAGTTCTTC. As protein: CASIWDRSYNEQFF.

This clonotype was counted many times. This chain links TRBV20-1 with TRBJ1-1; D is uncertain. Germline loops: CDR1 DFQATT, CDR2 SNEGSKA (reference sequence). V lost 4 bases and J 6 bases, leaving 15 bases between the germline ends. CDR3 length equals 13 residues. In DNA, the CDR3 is TGCAGTGCTATTCTCGGGTCTGACCCTGAAGCTTTCTTT. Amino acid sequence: CSAILGSDPEAFF.

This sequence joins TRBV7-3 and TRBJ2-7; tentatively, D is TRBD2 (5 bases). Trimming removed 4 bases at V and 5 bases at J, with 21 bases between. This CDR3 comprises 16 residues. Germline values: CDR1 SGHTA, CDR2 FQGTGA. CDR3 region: CASSSRVEGISNEQYF. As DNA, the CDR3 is TGTGCCAGCAGCTCCCGAGTAGAGGGAATAAGTAACGAGCAGTACTTC. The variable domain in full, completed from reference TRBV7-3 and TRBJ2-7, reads GAGVSQTPSNKVTEKGKYVELRCDPISGHTALYWYRQSLGQGPEFLIYFQGTGAADDSGLPNDRFFAVRPEGSVSTLKIQRTERGDSAVYLCASSSRVEGISNEQYFGPGTRLTVT.

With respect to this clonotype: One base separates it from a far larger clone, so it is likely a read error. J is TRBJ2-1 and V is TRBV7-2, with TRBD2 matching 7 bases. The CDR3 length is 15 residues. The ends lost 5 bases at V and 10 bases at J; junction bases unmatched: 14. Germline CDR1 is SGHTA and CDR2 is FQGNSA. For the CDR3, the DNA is TGTGCCAGCAGCACCCGGCGCGGGGGAGCCTACGAGCAGTTCTTC. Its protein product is CASSTRRGGAYEQFF.

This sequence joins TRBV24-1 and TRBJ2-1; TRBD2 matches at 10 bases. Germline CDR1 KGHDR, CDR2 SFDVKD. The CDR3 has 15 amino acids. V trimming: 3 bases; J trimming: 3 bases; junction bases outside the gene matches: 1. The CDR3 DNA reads TGTGCCACCAGTGATACTAGCGGGGACTACAATGAGCAGTTCTTC. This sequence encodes CATSDTSGDYNEQFF.

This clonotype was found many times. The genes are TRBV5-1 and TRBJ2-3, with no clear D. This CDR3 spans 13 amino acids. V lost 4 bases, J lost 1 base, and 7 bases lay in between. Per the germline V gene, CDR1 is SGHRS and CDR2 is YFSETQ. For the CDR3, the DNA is TGCGCCAGCAGCCCCTGGGGCACAGATACGCAGTATTTT. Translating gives CASSPWGTDTQYF.

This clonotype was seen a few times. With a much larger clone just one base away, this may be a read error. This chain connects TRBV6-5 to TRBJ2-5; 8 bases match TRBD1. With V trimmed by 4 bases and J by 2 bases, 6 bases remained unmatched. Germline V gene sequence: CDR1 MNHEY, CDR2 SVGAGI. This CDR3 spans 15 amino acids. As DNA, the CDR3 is TGTGCCAGCAGTTGGGACAGGAAGTCACAAGAGACCCAGTACTTC. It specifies CASSWDRKSQETQYF.

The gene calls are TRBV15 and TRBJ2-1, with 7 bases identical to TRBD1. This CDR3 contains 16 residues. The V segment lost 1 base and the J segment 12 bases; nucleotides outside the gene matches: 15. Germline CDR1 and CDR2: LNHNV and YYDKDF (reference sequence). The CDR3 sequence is CATSRGFTGARRVQFF. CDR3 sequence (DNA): TGTGCCACCAGCAGAGGTTTTACAGGGGCACGTAGGGTGCAGTTCTTC.

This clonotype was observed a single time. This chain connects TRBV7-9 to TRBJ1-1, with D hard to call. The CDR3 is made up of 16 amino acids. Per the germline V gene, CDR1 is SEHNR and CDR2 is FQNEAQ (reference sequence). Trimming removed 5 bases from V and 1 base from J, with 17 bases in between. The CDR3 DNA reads TGTGCCAGCAGCCCAGAATTGGGGAAGTCGAACACTGAAGCTTTCTTT. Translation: CASSPELGKSNTEAFF. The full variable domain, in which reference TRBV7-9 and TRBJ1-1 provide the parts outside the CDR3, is DTGVSQNPRHKITKRGQNVTFRCDPISEHNRLYWYRQTLGQGPEFLTYFQNEAQLEKSRLLSDRFSAERPKGSFSTLEIQRTEQGDSAMYLCASSPELGKSNTEAFFGQGTRLTVV.

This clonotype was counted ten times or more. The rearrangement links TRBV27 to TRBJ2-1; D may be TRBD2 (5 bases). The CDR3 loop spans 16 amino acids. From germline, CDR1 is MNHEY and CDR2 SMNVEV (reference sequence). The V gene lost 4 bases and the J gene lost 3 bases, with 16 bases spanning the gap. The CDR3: CASSSARVASYNEQFF. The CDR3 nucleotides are TGTGCCAGCAGTTCCGCGAGGGTGGCGAGCTACAATGAGCAGTTCTTC.

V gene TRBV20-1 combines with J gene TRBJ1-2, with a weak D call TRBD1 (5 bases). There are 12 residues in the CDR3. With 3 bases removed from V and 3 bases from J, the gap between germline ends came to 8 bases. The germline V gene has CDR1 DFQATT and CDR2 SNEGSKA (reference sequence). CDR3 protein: CSASWGDYGYTF. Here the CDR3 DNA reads TGCAGTGCTAGTTGGGGGGACTATGGCTACACCTTC.

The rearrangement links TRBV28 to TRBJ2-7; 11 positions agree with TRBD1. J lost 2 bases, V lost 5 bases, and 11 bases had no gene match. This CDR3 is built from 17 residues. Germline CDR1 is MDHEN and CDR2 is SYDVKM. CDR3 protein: CASSPASRDRGAYEQYF. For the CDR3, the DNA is TGTGCCAGCAGTCCAGCTTCCCGGGACAGGGGGGCCTACGAGCAGTACTTC.

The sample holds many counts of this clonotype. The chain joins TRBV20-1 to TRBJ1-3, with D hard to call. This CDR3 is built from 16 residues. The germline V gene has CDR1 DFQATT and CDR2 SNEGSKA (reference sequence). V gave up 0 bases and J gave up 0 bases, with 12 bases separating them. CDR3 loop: CSARDNRGGSGNTIYF. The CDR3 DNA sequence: TGCAGTGCTAGAGATAACCGGGGAGGCTCTGGAAACACCATATATTTT.

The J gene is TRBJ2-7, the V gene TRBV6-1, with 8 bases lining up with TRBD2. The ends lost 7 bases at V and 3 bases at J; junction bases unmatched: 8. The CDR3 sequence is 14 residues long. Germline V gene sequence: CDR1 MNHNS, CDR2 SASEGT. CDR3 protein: CASIHREGFYEQYF. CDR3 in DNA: TGTGCCAGCATCCATCGGGAGGGCTTCTACGAGCAGTACTTC.

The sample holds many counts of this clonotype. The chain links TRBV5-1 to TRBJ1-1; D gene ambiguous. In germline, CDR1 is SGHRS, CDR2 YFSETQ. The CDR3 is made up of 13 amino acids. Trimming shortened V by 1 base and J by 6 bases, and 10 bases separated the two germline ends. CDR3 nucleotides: TGCGCCAGCAGCTTGAATGAACGGGCTGAAGCTTTCTTT. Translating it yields CASSLNERAEAFF. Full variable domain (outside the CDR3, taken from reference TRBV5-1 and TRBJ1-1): KAGVTQTPRYLIKTRGQQVTLSCSPISGHRSVSWYQQTPGQGLQFLFEYFSETQRNKGNFPGRFSGRQFSNSRSEMNVSTLELGDSALYLCASSLNERAEAFFGQGTRLTVV.

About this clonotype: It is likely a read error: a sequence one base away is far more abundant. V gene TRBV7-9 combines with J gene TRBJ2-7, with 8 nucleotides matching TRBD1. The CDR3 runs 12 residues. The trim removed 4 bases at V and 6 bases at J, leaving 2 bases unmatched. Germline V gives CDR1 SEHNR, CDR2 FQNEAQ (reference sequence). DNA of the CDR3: TGTGCCAGCAGCTGGACAGGGTCCGAGCAGTACTTC. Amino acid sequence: CASSWTGSEQYF.

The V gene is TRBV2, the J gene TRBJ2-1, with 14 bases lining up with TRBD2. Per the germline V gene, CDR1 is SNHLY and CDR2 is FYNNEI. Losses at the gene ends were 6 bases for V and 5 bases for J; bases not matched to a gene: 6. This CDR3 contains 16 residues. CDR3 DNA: TGTGCCAGCAGGACAGGACTAGCGGGAGGAAACAATGAGCAGTTCTTC. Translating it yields CASRTGLAGGNNEQFF. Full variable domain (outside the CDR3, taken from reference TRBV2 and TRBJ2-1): EPEVTQTPSHQVTQMGQEVILRCVPISNHLYFYWYRQILGQKVEFLVSFYNNEISEKSEIFDDQFSVERPDGSNFTLKIRSTKLEDSAMYFCASRTGLAGGNNEQFFGPGTRLTVL.

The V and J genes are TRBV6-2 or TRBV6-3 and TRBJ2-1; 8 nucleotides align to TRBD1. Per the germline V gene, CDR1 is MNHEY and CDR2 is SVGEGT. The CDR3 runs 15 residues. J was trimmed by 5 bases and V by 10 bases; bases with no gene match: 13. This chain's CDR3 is CAILRGRAGDNEQFF. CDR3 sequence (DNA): TGTGCCATCCTCAGGGGGCGGGCAGGGGACAATGAGCAGTTCTTC.

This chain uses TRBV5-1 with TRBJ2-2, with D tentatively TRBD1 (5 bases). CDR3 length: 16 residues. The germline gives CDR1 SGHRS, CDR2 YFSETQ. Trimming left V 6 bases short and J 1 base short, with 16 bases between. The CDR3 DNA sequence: TGCGCCAGCAAGAAGACCGGTACAGGGAACACCGGGGAGCTGTTTTTT. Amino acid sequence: CASKKTGTGNTGELFF.

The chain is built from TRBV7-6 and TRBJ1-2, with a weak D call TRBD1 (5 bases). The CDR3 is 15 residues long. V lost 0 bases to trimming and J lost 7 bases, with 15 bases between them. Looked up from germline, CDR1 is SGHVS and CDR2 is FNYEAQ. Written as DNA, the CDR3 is TGTGCCAGCAGCTTAGCGCTGGGGACGGTTAGTGGCTACACCTTC. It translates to CASSLALGTVSGYTF.

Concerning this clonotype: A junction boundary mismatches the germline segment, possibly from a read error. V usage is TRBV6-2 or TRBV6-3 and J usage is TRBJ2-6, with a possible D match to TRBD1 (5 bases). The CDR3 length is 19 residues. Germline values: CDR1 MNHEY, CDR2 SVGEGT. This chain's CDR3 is CASSSPGHRKSYGANVLTF. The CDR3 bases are TGTGCCAGCAGTTCACCCGGACACCGAAAGAGCTATGGGGCCAACGTCCTAACTTTC.